This TCR beta chain was documented in a study of T cell repertoires in cytomegalovirus infection. TCRdb analysed the reads with MiXCR anew, one entry per CDR3 protein. This table holds 650,000 to 850,000 distinct CDR3 sequences, 29% found once. Details on this clonotype: Its antigen is not identified.

CDR1 MGHRA and CDR2 YSYEKL come from the germline V gene. Deletions cut 0 bases from V and 5 bases from J, with 13 bases between. The CDR3 is 15 residues long. The material sequenced was cultured CD8+ T cells from PBMCs, taken from culture after CMV antigen stimulation. This rearrangement joins TRBV4-1 to TRBJ2-5; unclear D gene. The TCR originated in a human donor in good health (CMV status not recorded). Some clones in this sample may be carry-over from other donors' samples. CDR3 sequence (DNA): TGCGCCAGCAGCCAAGATAGGCAGAGTTTGGAGACCCAGTACTTC. Protein sequence: CASSQDRQSLETQYF.